This T cell receptor (beta chain) came from a study of memory CD4+ T cells and cytomegalovirus serostatus. Overall study: Healthy Belgian adult donors included roughly nine CMV-positive and 24 CMV-negative people.

Single viable CD3+CD4+CD8-CD45RO+ cells were sorted as the memory CD4+ T cells. Serostatus was set by detecting CMV pp150, pp28, p38, p52 IgG. The repertoire was sequenced with immunoSEQ multiplex PCR; TCRdb's copy has only in-frame clones and lacks some. The sample lists 80,000 to 100,000 clones; 80% were seen once. V was cut by 5 bases and J by 3 bases, with 11 bases left in between. The CDR3 loop spans 14 amino acids. From germline, CDR1 is SGHNT and CDR2 YENEEA. The sample taken for sequencing was memory CD4+ T cells from blood. This sequence was found in an adult in good health and CMV-seropositive. V usage is TRBV11-3 and J usage is TRBJ2-1; the D gene is possibly TRBD1 (6 bases). The CDR3 protein is CASSITGSYNEQFF. In nucleotides, the CDR3 is TGTGCCAGCAGCATCACAGGGAGCTACAATGAGCAGTTCTTC.